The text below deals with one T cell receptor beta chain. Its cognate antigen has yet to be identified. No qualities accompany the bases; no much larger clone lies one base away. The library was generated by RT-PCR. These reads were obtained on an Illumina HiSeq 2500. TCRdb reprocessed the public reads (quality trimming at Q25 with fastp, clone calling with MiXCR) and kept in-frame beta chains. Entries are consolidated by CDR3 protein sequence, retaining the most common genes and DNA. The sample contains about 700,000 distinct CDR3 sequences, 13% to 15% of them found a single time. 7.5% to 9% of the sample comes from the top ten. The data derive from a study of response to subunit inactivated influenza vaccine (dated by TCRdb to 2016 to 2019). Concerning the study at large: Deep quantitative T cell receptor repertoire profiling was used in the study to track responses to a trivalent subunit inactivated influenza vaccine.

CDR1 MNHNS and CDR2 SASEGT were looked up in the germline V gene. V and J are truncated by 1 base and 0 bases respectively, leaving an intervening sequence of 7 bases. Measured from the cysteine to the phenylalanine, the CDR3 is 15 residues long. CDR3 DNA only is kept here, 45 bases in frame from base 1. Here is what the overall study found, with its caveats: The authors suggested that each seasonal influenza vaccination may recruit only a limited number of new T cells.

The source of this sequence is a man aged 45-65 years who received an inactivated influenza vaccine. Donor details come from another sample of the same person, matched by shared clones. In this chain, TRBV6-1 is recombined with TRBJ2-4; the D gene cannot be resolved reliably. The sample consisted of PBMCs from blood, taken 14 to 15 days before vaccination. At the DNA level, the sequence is TGTGCCAGCAGTGAAGGGGTAATAGCCAAAAACATTCAGTACTTC. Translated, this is CASSEGVIAKNIQYF.